The next 29 T cell receptor beta chains were all read from a single sample in a study of blood T cell repertoires in COVID-19. Sequencing was performed with immunoSEQ multiplex PCR; in TCRdb, only in-frame clones are kept and a portion is missing. The data contain some 19,000 clones, 77% of them singletons. Sequencing was done on a sample of peripheral blood. The receptors shown here come from a man in his sixties or seventies with COVID-19, enrolled during active disease.

This clone is a singleton in its sample. CDR3 sequence: CATSAGRGFAGELFF. CDR3 DNA: TGTGCCACCAGTGCGGGGCGGGGGTTCGCCGGGGAGCTGTTTTTT. The rearrangement uses TRBV24-1 and TRBJ2-2; TRBD2 aligns across 7 bases. There are 15 residues in the CDR3. Trimming took 5 bases from V and 6 from J; bases not matched to a gene: 8. Looked up from germline, CDR1 is KGHDR and CDR2 is SFDVKD.

Concerning this clone itself: At one end the junction does not follow the germline gene, possibly because of a read error. This chain links TRBV7-7 with TRBJ2-3; 13 bases are a match to TRBD2. The germline CDR1 and CDR2 sequences are SSHAT and FNYEAQ (reference sequence). CDR3 length: 16 residues. As DNA, the CDR3 is TGTGCTAGCAGCTCGGGACTAGCGGGGAGGACAGATACGCAGTATTTT. It encodes CASSSGLAGRTDTQYF.

The V call is TRBV4-2, the J call TRBJ2-1, with D perhaps matching TRBD2 (6 bases). The CDR3 is 16 amino acids. Per germline, CDR1 LGHNA and CDR2 YNFKEQ. V lost 0 bases to trimming and J lost 9 bases, with 18 bases between them. As DNA, the CDR3 is TGTGCCAGCAGCCAAGATATGGCGGCGGAGGAGGGTGAGCAGTTCTTC. It specifies CASSQDMAAEEGEQFF.

This chain uses TRBV6-5 with TRBJ1-5; 9 bases line up with TRBD1. After removal of 7 bases from V and 1 base from J, the junction contained 5 bases not matched to a gene. The CDR3 totals 15 residues. Germline V gives CDR1 MNHEY, CDR2 SVGAGI. The CDR3 loop reads CASKSTGGSNQPQHF. In DNA form, the CDR3 reads TGTGCCAGCAAATCGACAGGGGGAAGCAATCAGCCCCAGCATTTT.

This clone was observed a few times. This chain joins TRBV11-2 and TRBJ1-3, with TRBD1 as a possible D gene (6 bases). This CDR3 contains 15 residues. V was pared by 5 bases and J by 7 bases, with 18 bases between. CDR1 is SGHAT and CDR2 is FQNNGV in the germline V gene. This CDR3 reads CASSPTDRRSNTIYF. The CDR3, as DNA: TGTGCCAGCAGCCCGACCGACAGGCGAAGTAACACCATATATTTT.

The V and J genes are TRBV5-4 and TRBJ2-5; 8 bases are shared with TRBD1. The trim removed 0 bases at V and 1 base at J, leaving 5 bases unmatched. The CDR3 totals 16 residues. Germline loops: CDR1 SGHNT, CDR2 YYREEE (reference sequence). CDR3 loop: CASSLEPGQVQETQYF. CDR3 sequence (DNA): TGTGCCAGCAGCTTGGAACCGGGACAGGTCCAAGAGACCCAGTACTTC.

The CDR3 here is CAITPGLYYGYTF. As DNA, the CDR3 is TGTGCCATCACCCCAGGGCTGTACTATGGCTACACCTTC. V is TRBV12-3 or TRBV12-4 and J is TRBJ1-2, with D possibly matching TRBD1 (5 bases). The CDR3 spans 13 residues. The V and J ends lost 10 bases and 3 bases respectively, with 15 bases between them.

The chain recombines TRBV7-9 with TRBJ2-2; 8 nucleotides line up with TRBD1. J was trimmed by 6 bases and V by 0 bases; bases with no gene match: 3. The CDR3 has 15 amino acids. CDR1 SEHNR and CDR2 FQNEAQ come from the germline V gene (reference sequence). Here the CDR3 DNA reads TGTGCCAGCAGCTTAGCCAGGGGGCTATCCGGGGAGCTGTTTTTT. Protein: CASSLARGLSGELFF.

Here the CDR3 reads CASSSDPSGDEKLFF. The CDR3 nucleotides read TGCGCCAGCAGCTCGGACCCCTCGGGGGATGAAAAACTGTTTTTT. V is TRBV5-1 and J is TRBJ1-4; TRBD1 might be the D (5 bases). This CDR3 has 15 residues. Trimming took off 3 bases at V and 6 bases at J, with 15 bases between the two ends. CDR1 and CDR2 from the germline V gene are SGHRS and YFSETQ.

The CDR3 DNA reads as TGTGCCAGCAGCCTTACAGGGGCTCGAAACGAGCAGTACTTC. Translated: CASSLTGARNEQYF. The chain is built from TRBV7-8 and TRBJ2-7; 7 nucleotides match TRBD1. This CDR3 spans 14 amino acids. J lost 5 bases, V lost 5 bases, and 9 bases had no gene match. Germline values: CDR1 SGHVS, CDR2 FQNEAQ.

This clone was recorded a few times. The rearrangement joins TRBV19 to TRBJ2-3, with 10 positions matching TRBD1. CDR3 length: 16 amino acids. The germline gives CDR1 LNHDA, CDR2 SQIVND (reference sequence). The J segment lost 2 bases and the V segment lost 5 bases, leaving 7 bases of the junction unmatched. The CDR3 sequence: CASSPRDRGYTDTQYF. DNA of the CDR3: TGTGCCAGTAGTCCCCGGGACAGGGGATACACAGATACGCAGTATTTT.

This chain uses TRBV4-3 with TRBJ2-7; TRBD1 is a possible D gene (6 bases). The CDR3 covers 14 residues. Per the germline V gene, CDR1 is LGHNA and CDR2 is YSLEER. Trimming removed 5 bases from V and 4 bases from J, with 15 bases in between. The CDR3 region has the DNA TGCGCCAGCAGCTGGGGAACAGGGCCTTACGAGCAGTACTTC. Translation gives CASSWGTGPYEQYF.

Only one count was recorded for this clone. V and J are TRBV5-1 and TRBJ1-5; no firm D call. In germline, CDR1 is SGHRS, CDR2 YFSETQ. V was cut by 0 bases and J by 4 bases, with 8 bases left in between. This CDR3 is 14 amino acids long. CDR3 sequence (DNA): TGCGCCAGCAGCTTGGAAGGGAGGAATCAGCCCCAGCATTTT. This sequence encodes CASSLEGRNQPQHF.

The gene calls are TRBV7-3 and TRBJ2-2, with D perhaps matching TRBD1 (6 bases). The germline CDR1 and CDR2 sequences are SGHTA and FQGTGA. This CDR3 comprises 14 residues. V was shortened by 5 bases and J by 4 bases, with 11 bases between the two germline ends. CDR3 in DNA: TGTGCCAGCAGCCCACAGGGTGGCACCGGGGAGCTGTTTTTT. Its protein product is CASSPQGGTGELFF.

CDR3 in DNA: TGTGCCACCAGTGATCCGCAGCGGACAGGGACCCACGAGCAGTACTTC. It is translated as CATSDPQRTGTHEQYF. V is TRBV24-1 and J is TRBJ2-7, with 8 bases fitting TRBD1. Germline CDR1 is KGHDR and CDR2 is SFDVKD. V lost 3 bases and J lost 5; bases outside the gene matches: 11. There are 16 residues in the CDR3.

This chain links TRBV6-5 with TRBJ2-2, with 9 bases aligning to TRBD1. Germline assignment: CDR1 MNHEY and CDR2 SVGAGI. The CDR3 runs 16 residues. The V segment lost 2 bases and the J segment 5 bases; nucleotides outside the gene matches: 6. CDR3 DNA sequence: TGTGCCAGCAGTTACGGGGACAGGGTTGGGACCGGGGAGCTGTTTTTT. Amino acids: CASSYGDRVGTGELFF.

V gene TRBV14 combines with J gene TRBJ2-5; possibly TRBD2 for D (5 bases). The CDR3 sequence is 14 residues long. V gave up 0 bases and J gave up 1 base, with 6 bases separating them. Germline CDR1 and CDR2: SGHDN and FVKESK. The CDR3 protein is CASSQELGQETQYF. CDR3 nucleotides: TGTGCCAGCAGCCAAGAACTAGGCCAAGAGACCCAGTACTTC.

A single count supports this clone. This chain joins TRBV24-1 and TRBJ2-1; 8 nucleotides line up with TRBD2. The ends lost 7 bases at V and 8 bases at J; junction bases unmatched: 6. CDR3 length: 13 amino acids. The V gene's germline CDR1 is KGHDR and CDR2 SFDVKD. CDR3 nucleotide sequence: TGTGCCACCAGGAAAAGCGGGAGCGATGAGCAGTTCTTC. The encoded protein is CATRKSGSDEQFF.

V gene TRBV28 combines with J gene TRBJ1-5; a weak D match, TRBD1 (5 bases). Germline values: CDR1 MDHEN, CDR2 SYDVKM. The CDR3 is made up of 17 amino acids. V lost 6 bases, J lost 0 bases, and 18 bases lay in between. This CDR3 reads CASSPYPQGNSNQPQHF. The DNA for the CDR3 is TGTGCCAGCAGCCCTTACCCCCAGGGCAATAGCAATCAGCCCCAGCATTTT. Looking up the rest from reference TRBV28 and TRBJ1-5 gives the full variable domain: DVKVTQSSRYLVKRTGEKVFLECVQDMDHENMFWYRQDPGLGLRLIYFSYDVKMKEKGDIPEGYSVSREKKERFSLILESASTNQTSMYLCASSPYPQGNSNQPQHFGDGTRLSIL.

The rearrangement links TRBV29-1 to TRBJ1-2, with 8 bases identical to TRBD1. The germline gives CDR1 SQVTM, CDR2 ANQGSEA. The CDR3 consists of 13 residues. The V segment lost 3 bases and the J segment 8 bases; nucleotides outside the gene matches: 8. The CDR3 region is CSVDVGRGLGYTF. CDR3 nucleotide sequence: TGCAGCGTTGACGTAGGCAGGGGGCTCGGCTACACCTTC.

This clone appeared a few times. The CDR3 DNA sequence: TGTGCCAGCTCACCGGTTCGGACAGACAATCAGCCCCAGCATTTT. This encodes CASSPVRTDNQPQHF. The rearrangement uses TRBV18 and TRBJ1-5; possible D gene TRBD1, 6 bases. There are 15 residues in the CDR3. V was pared by 3 bases and J by 3 bases, with 12 bases between. The germline V gene encodes CDR1 KGHSH and CDR2 LQKENI. The full variable domain, completed using reference TRBV18 and TRBJ1-5, is NAGVMQNPRHLVRRRGQEARLRCSPMKGHSHVYWYRQLPEEGLKFMVYLQKENIIDESGMPKERFSAEFPKEGPSILRIQQVVRGDSAAYFCASSPVRTDNQPQHFGDGTRLSIL.

Only one count was recorded for this clone. The V and J genes are TRBV6-2 or TRBV6-3 and TRBJ2-7; perhaps TRBD1 as D (6 bases). Germline-derived CDR1 and CDR2 are MNHEY and SVGEGT. Trimming removed 3 bases from V and 7 bases from J, with 13 bases in between. This CDR3 is 13 amino acids long. The CDR3 here is CASSYGQSREQYF. The CDR3 DNA follows: TGTGCCAGCAGTTATGGACAGAGCCGGGAGCAGTACTTC.

This chain links TRBV7-2 with TRBJ2-2; a possible D gene is TRBD1 (5 bases). Trimming cost V 0 bases and J 3 bases, with 11 bases left between them. This CDR3 contains 16 residues. Germline CDR1 reads SGHTA; CDR2 reads FQGNSA. In DNA, the CDR3 is TGTGCCAGCAGCTTAGCGGTACAGGCATACACCGGGGAGCTGTTTTTT. This encodes CASSLAVQAYTGELFF.

V is TRBV27 and J is TRBJ1-3; 8 nucleotides align to TRBD1. The V segment lost 3 bases and the J segment 4 bases; nucleotides outside the gene matches: 5. CDR1 and CDR2 from the germline V gene are MNHEY and SMNVEV (reference sequence). The CDR3 loop spans 15 amino acids. CDR3: CASSFRQGKGNTIYF. For the CDR3, the DNA is TGTGCCAGCAGTTTTCGACAGGGGAAAGGAAACACCATATATTTT.

CDR3 residues: CASSQDYRDEQFF. CDR3 sequence (DNA): TGTGCCAGCAGCCAAGATTACCGCGATGAGCAGTTCTTC. The chain uses TRBV14 and TRBJ2-1, with D unclear. Germline V gene lookup returns CDR1 SGHDN and CDR2 FVKESK. The CDR3 has 13 amino acids. Trimming left V 0 bases short and J 8 bases short, with 8 bases between.

The chain has TRBV5-6 and TRBJ1-2; 7 bases agree with TRBD1. Germline V gene data show CDR1 as SGHDT and CDR2 as YYEEEE. The CDR3 spans 12 residues. Unmatched junction bases numbered 10, after V lost 4 bases and J lost 13 bases. CDR3 DNA: TGTGCCAGCAGCCGACAGGGTTTTTGGGGCACCTTC. Translated, it gives CASSRQGFWGTF. Supplemented by reference TRBV5-6 and TRBJ1-2, the full variable domain reads DAGVTQSPTHLIKTRGQQVTLRCSPKSGHDTVSWYQQALGQGPQFIFQYYEEEERQRGNFPDRFSGHQFPNYSSELNVNALLLGDSALYLCASSRQGFWGTFGSGTRLTVV.

The V gene is TRBV7-8, the J gene TRBJ2-1; 9 positions agree with TRBD1. This CDR3 has 15 amino acids. CDR1 SGHVS and CDR2 FQNEAQ come from the germline V gene. Losses at the gene ends were 5 bases for V and 6 bases for J; bases not matched to a gene: 8. This CDR3 is CASSRGQGPLNEQFF. CDR3 in DNA: TGTGCCAGCAGCCGAGGACAGGGGCCCCTCAATGAGCAGTTCTTC.

The rearrangement links TRBV6-5 to TRBJ1-4, with 8 bases that match TRBD1. This CDR3 is 14 amino acids long. J gave up 7 bases and V 6 bases, and 7 bases lay outside the gene matches. Germline V lookup: CDR1 MNHEY, CDR2 SVGAGI. CDR3 sequence: CASRRQGPGEKLFF. The CDR3 region has the DNA TGTGCCAGCAGACGACAGGGGCCGGGTGAAAAACTGTTTTTT.

This clone qualifies as medium-sized (0.01 to 0.1%). CDR3 coding DNA: TGTGCCAGCAGTTCACTAGGGGGCCAAGAGACCCAGTACTTC. This gives the protein CASSSLGGQETQYF. J is TRBJ2-5 and V is TRBV6-6; D may be TRBD1 (6 bases). The CDR3 is made up of 14 amino acids. Germline V gene data show CDR1 as MNHNY and CDR2 as SVGAGI (reference sequence). V was shortened by 4 bases and J by 1 base, with 10 bases between the two germline ends.